These 32 T cell receptor beta chains were all obtained from the same sample, sequenced in a study of blood T cells in healthy people across ages. Sample-barcoded 5' priming and a J-beta primer mix drove a second PCR of roughly 6 to 12 cycles. Via MiXCR, TCRdb re-called the 5' RACE reads, giving one row per CDR3 protein. Of some 1.8 million distinct CDR3 sequences listed, around 40% are singletons. The sequenced material came from blood. These receptors came from a human donor in good health.

CDR3 coding DNA: TGTGCCAGCAGTAGCTGGGAACCACTCCTTAACTATGGCTACACCTTC. Its translation is CASSSWEPLLNYGYTF. This chain links TRBV27 with TRBJ1-2; D gene ambiguous. CDR1 and CDR2 (germline): MNHEY, SMNVEV (reference sequence). The CDR3 runs 16 residues. Trimming left V 5 bases short and J 1 base short, with 17 bases between.

The chain combines TRBV3-1 with TRBJ2-3; D is perhaps TRBD1 (5 bases). CDR3 length equals 15 residues. The V end was cut by 1 base, the J end by 3 bases, with 11 bases between. CDR1 LGHDT and CDR2 YNNKEL come from the germline V gene (reference sequence). The CDR3 loop reads CASSQGGAGTDTQYF. The CDR3, as DNA: TGTGCCAGCAGCCAAGGTGGGGCCGGGACAGATACGCAGTATTTT.

CDR3 amino acids: CASSLLDRHTDTQYF. CDR3 sequence (DNA): TGTGCCAGCAGCTTATTAGACAGACACACAGATACGCAGTATTTT. The chain links TRBV7-2 to TRBJ2-3, with D perhaps matching TRBD1 (5 bases). Trimming took 2 bases from V and 2 from J, leaving 11 bases between them. Germline V gives CDR1 SGHTA, CDR2 FQGNSA. This CDR3 spans 15 amino acids.

Only a few counts were recorded for this clonotype. V is TRBV29-1 and J is TRBJ2-1; the match to TRBD2 covers 8 bases. Looked up from germline, CDR1 is SQVTM and CDR2 is ANQGSEA. V trimming: 7 bases; J trimming: 9 bases; junction bases outside the gene matches: 14. The CDR3 consists of 14 residues. This chain's CDR3 is CSAGDLAGLGEQFF. The CDR3 DNA sequence: TGCAGCGCCGGAGATCTAGCGGGTTTGGGTGAGCAGTTCTTC.

V gene TRBV7-9 combines with J gene TRBJ2-3; TRBD1 matches at 9 bases. CDR3 length: 15 amino acids. Trimming at V came to 5 bases and at J to 7 bases, leaving 10 bases not matched to a gene. Germline-derived CDR1 and CDR2 are SEHNR and FQNEAQ (reference sequence). CDR3 sequence (DNA): TGTGCCAGCAGCCCCCGGGACAGGGTTCCTCATACGCAGTATTTT. Translated, it gives CASSPRDRVPHTQYF.

This clonotype was observed a few times. V gene TRBV7-6 combines with J gene TRBJ2-1; D gene unclear. Trimming shortened V by 1 base and J by 10 bases, and 14 bases separated the two germline ends. CDR3 length: 14 residues. Germline CDR1 and CDR2: SGHVS and FNYEAQ. The CDR3 sequence: CASSLVAVTYEQFF. The DNA for the CDR3 is TGTGCCAGCAGCTTAGTTGCGGTTACCTACGAGCAGTTCTTC.

In its sample, this clonotype was seen once. The V and J genes are TRBV20-1 and TRBJ2-1; TRBD2 agrees at 9 bases. Trimming cost V 5 bases and J 2 bases; bases outside gene matches: 4. The germline CDR1 and CDR2 sequences are DFQATT and SNEGSKA (reference sequence). This CDR3 is built from 14 residues. The DNA for the CDR3 is TGCAGTGCTCCGCTAGCGGGGACCTACAATGAGCAGTTCTTC. Protein: CSAPLAGTYNEQFF.

The chain joins TRBV12-3 or TRBV12-4 to TRBJ2-5; 11 bases map to TRBD2. This CDR3 is 17 amino acids long. With V trimmed by 3 bases and J by 0 bases, 6 bases remained unmatched. CDR3 coding DNA: TGTGCCAGCAGTTTGTCACTAGCGGGGGCCAACCAAGAGACCCAGTACTTC. Amino acids: CASSLSLAGANQETQYF.

This chain's CDR3 is CASSFSPDGSYEQYF. The CDR3 DNA is TGTGCCAGCAGTTTCTCCCCGGACGGCAGCTACGAGCAGTACTTC. This sequence joins TRBV28 and TRBJ2-7; D is undetermined. CDR1 and CDR2 from the germline V gene are MDHEN and SYDVKM. This CDR3 spans 15 amino acids. Trimming cost V 3 bases and J 3 bases, with 15 bases left between them. The variable domain in full, with the rest retrieved from reference TRBV28 and TRBJ2-7, is DVKVTQSSRYLVKRTGEKVFLECVQDMDHENMFWYRQDPGLGLRLIYFSYDVKMKEKGDIPEGYSVSREKKERFSLILESASTNQTSMYLCASSFSPDGSYEQYFGPGTRLTVT.

The rearrangement joins TRBV4-3 to TRBJ1-1; no definite D call. CDR1 is LGHNA, CDR2 YSLEER, per germline. Trimming removed 0 bases at V and 3 bases at J, with 5 bases between. This CDR3 has 13 residues. CDR3 sequence (DNA): TGCGCCAGCAGCCAAGATCGTTACACTGAAGCTTTCTTT. It specifies CASSQDRYTEAFF.

This chain connects TRBV9 to TRBJ1-2; D is unclear. This CDR3 contains 14 residues. Trimming took off 4 bases at V and 4 bases at J, with 14 bases between the two ends. Germline V gene data show CDR1 as SGDLS and CDR2 as YYNGEE. The CDR3: CASSLTREPYGYTF. CDR3 DNA: TGTGCCAGCAGCCTTACCCGGGAACCCTATGGCTACACCTTC.

CDR3 in DNA: TGTGCCAGCAGCTTAGTGTTCATTGGCGGGGAGCTGTTTTTT. Protein product: CASSLVFIGGELFF. The V and J genes are TRBV11-2 and TRBJ2-2; D is ambiguous. V was cut by 1 base and J by 7 bases, with 10 bases left in between. CDR1 and CDR2 (germline): SGHAT, FQNNGV. There are 14 residues in the CDR3. Based on the CDR3 plus reference TRBV11-2 and TRBJ2-2, the full variable domain is EAGVAQSPRYKIIEKRQSVAFWCNPISGHATLYWYQQILGQGPKLLIQFQNNGVVDDSQLPKDRFSAERLKGVDSTLKIQPAKLEDSAVYLCASSLVFIGGELFFGEGSRLTVL.

V gene TRBV3-1 combines with J gene TRBJ2-2; tentative D call: TRBD2 (6 bases). Germline V gives CDR1 LGHDT, CDR2 YNNKEL (reference sequence). Trimming shortened V by 0 bases and J by 4 bases, and 18 bases separated the two germline ends. The CDR3 runs 18 residues. CDR3 loop: CASSQDSGFSGSTGELFF. The CDR3, as DNA: TGTGCCAGCAGCCAAGATTCTGGCTTTTCCGGGAGCACCGGGGAGCTGTTTTTT.

The DNA for the CDR3 is TGCGCCAGCAGTCCCACTAGCGGGGGGGCCAGAGATACGCAGTATTTT. Its protein product is CASSPTSGGARDTQYF. This chain joins TRBV5-1 and TRBJ2-3, with 13 bases that match TRBD2. Germline V CDR1 and CDR2: SGHRS, YFSETQ. The CDR3 loop spans 16 amino acids. J lost 5 bases, V lost 5 bases, and 8 bases had no gene match.

This chain connects TRBV5-1 to TRBJ2-5; 10 positions agree with TRBD1. Germline V lookup: CDR1 SGHRS, CDR2 YFSETQ. V trimming: 5 bases; J trimming: 3 bases; junction bases outside the gene matches: 7. This CDR3 has 15 residues. The CDR3 sequence: CASRVAGTGEETQYF. Written as DNA, the CDR3 is TGCGCCAGCAGGGTCGCCGGGACAGGGGAAGAGACCCAGTACTTC.

The genes are TRBV6-2 or TRBV6-3 and TRBJ1-1; maybe TRBD1 (6 bases). The V end lost 6 bases, the J end lost 0 bases, and 20 bases lay between the germline ends. The CDR3 covers 17 residues. CDR1 is MNHEY and CDR2 is SVGEGT in the germline V gene. The CDR3 DNA reads as TGTGCCAGCAGGGTTAGGGGTGGGACATCTTTGAACACTGAAGCTTTCTTT. This codes for CASRVRGGTSLNTEAFF.

This chain links TRBV5-1 with TRBJ2-7, with no clear D. Trimming stripped 3 bases from V and 0 bases from J, with 19 bases between. CDR1 is SGHRS and CDR2 is YFSETQ in the germline V gene. The length of the CDR3 is 17 residues. CDR3: CASSWLPATTSSYEQYF. The CDR3 DNA reads as TGCGCCAGCAGCTGGCTACCGGCGACAACGAGCTCCTACGAGCAGTACTTC. The full variable domain, with the rest looked up from reference TRBV5-1 and TRBJ2-7, is KAGVTQTPRYLIKTRGQQVTLSCSPISGHRSVSWYQQTPGQGLQFLFEYFSETQRNKGNFPGRFSGRQFSNSRSEMNVSTLELGDSALYLCASSWLPATTSSYEQYFGPGTRLTVT.

This clonotype was detected a few times. The rearrangement links TRBV15 to TRBJ2-1; TRBD1 matches at 10 bases. The length of the CDR3 is 16 residues. Germline CDR1 reads LNHNV; CDR2 reads YYDKDF (reference sequence). The V gene end was trimmed by 5 bases and the J gene end by 6 bases; junction bases not matched to a gene: 10. The CDR3 DNA is TGTGCCACCAGCCAACCCGGGACAGGGGATTTCAATGAGCAGTTCTTC. Translating gives CATSQPGTGDFNEQFF.

In its sample, this clonotype was seen a few times. The rearrangement uses TRBV7-9 and TRBJ2-1; D may be TRBD1 (7 bases). CDR1 SEHNR and CDR2 FQNEAQ come from the germline V gene (reference sequence). The CDR3 is 16 amino acids. V gave up 1 base and J gave up 3 bases, with 13 bases separating them. The CDR3 DNA is TGTGCCAGCAGCTTAGGGGGGGACAGATTCTACAATGAGCAGTTCTTC. Its translation: CASSLGGDRFYNEQFF. Together with reference TRBV7-9 and TRBJ2-1, the CDR3 gives the full variable domain: DTGVSQNPRHKITKRGQNVTFRCDPISEHNRLYWYRQTLGQGPEFLTYFQNEAQLEKSRLLSDRFSAERPKGSFSTLEIQRTEQGDSAMYLCASSLGGDRFYNEQFFGPGTRLTVL.

This chain links TRBV4-2 with TRBJ2-7, with D perhaps TRBD2 (6 bases). The CDR3 has 16 amino acids. Germline V gene sequence: CDR1 LGHNA, CDR2 YNFKEQ. Trimming took 0 bases from V and 2 from J, leaving 14 bases between them. The CDR3, as DNA: TGTGCCAGCAGCCAAGATCTTGGGGACTTCACCTACGAGCAGTACTTC. Amino acids: CASSQDLGDFTYEQYF.

V is TRBV28 and J is TRBJ2-7; perhaps D is TRBD1 or TRBD2 (5 bases each). CDR1 MDHEN and CDR2 SYDVKM come from the germline V gene. Trimming pared 10 bases from V and 2 bases from J, leaving 9 bases between. This CDR3 has 11 amino acids. The CDR3 region has the DNA TGTGCCACGGGGCCTACCTACGAGCAGTACTTC. Amino acid sequence: CATGPTYEQYF.

In its sample, this clonotype was seen once. J is TRBJ2-3 and V is TRBV7-2; possibly TRBD1 or TRBD2 for D (6 bases each). The CDR3 sequence is 19 residues long. Germline lookup yields CDR1 SGHTA and CDR2 FQGNSA. Trimming cost V 2 bases and J 6 bases, with 27 bases left between them. CDR3: CASSLIWGAGTDYSDTQYF. The CDR3 bases are TGTGCCAGCAGCTTAATTTGGGGGGCCGGGACTGACTACTCGGATACGCAGTATTTT.

The sample holds a few counts of this clonotype. The V gene is TRBV4-1, the J gene TRBJ2-1; D remains unclear. The CDR3 has 16 amino acids. Trimming took off 1 base at V and 5 bases at J, with 15 bases between the two ends. Germline loops: CDR1 MGHRA, CDR2 YSYEKL. The CDR3 region has the DNA TGCGCCAGCAGCCAAGGGTATGGCATAACGAACAATGAGCAGTTCTTC. The encoded protein is CASSQGYGITNNEQFF.

The J gene is TRBJ2-5, the V gene TRBV28; 11 positions agree with TRBD2. CDR3 length: 16 residues. Trimming cost V 4 bases and J 4 bases; bases outside gene matches: 8. Germline lookup yields CDR1 MDHEN and CDR2 SYDVKM. The CDR3 DNA reads TGTGCCAGCAGTTCAAGACTAGCGGGGAGTGGAGAGACCCAGTACTTC. This translates into CASSSRLAGSGETQYF. Full variable domain (missing parts from reference TRBV28 and TRBJ2-5): DVKVTQSSRYLVKRTGEKVFLECVQDMDHENMFWYRQDPGLGLRLIYFSYDVKMKEKGDIPEGYSVSREKKERFSLILESASTNQTSMYLCASSSRLAGSGETQYFGPGTRLLVL.

The chain carries TRBV6-6 and TRBJ2-4; either TRBD1 or TRBD2 may fit D (5 bases each). Germline V lookup: CDR1 MNHNY, CDR2 SVGAGI (reference sequence). V was pared by 2 bases and J by 8 bases, with 7 bases between. The CDR3 has 12 amino acids. CDR3 in DNA: TGTGCCAGCAGTTACAGGGGAGACATTCAGTACTTC. Encoded protein: CASSYRGDIQYF.

The rearrangement uses TRBV4-2 and TRBJ2-4; 10 bases map to TRBD2. Trimming took 4 bases from V and 13 from J; bases not matched to a gene: 16. The CDR3 has 16 amino acids. In germline, CDR1 is LGHNA, CDR2 YNFKEQ. This CDR3 is CASSRKGLAGEWEQYF. The DNA for the CDR3 is TGTGCCAGCAGCCGAAAGGGGCTAGCGGGAGAGTGGGAGCAGTACTTC.

In this sample, this clonotype turned up a few times. The genes are TRBV6-2 or TRBV6-3 and TRBJ2-7; possibly TRBD1 for D (5 bases). The V gene's germline CDR1 is MNHEY and CDR2 SVGEGT. V was trimmed by 7 bases and J by 3 bases, leaving 16 bases between them. This CDR3 spans 14 amino acids. CDR3 nucleotide sequence: TGTGCCAGCAACCTAGACAGCGCCCACTACGAGCAGTACTTC. It encodes CASNLDSAHYEQYF.

The rearrangement joins TRBV7-2 to TRBJ2-3, with 8 bases matching TRBD1. CDR1 is SGHTA and CDR2 is FQGNSA in the germline V gene. The length of the CDR3 is 17 residues. With V trimmed by 5 bases and J by 5 bases, 15 bases remained unmatched. The CDR3: CASSPIAGGESGDTQYF. The CDR3 DNA reads as TGTGCCAGCAGCCCAATCGCAGGGGGCGAGTCCGGAGATACGCAGTATTTT.

This clonotype was detected many times. The chain combines TRBV29-1 with TRBJ2-6, with 8 bases identical to TRBD1. Per the germline V gene, CDR1 is SQVTM and CDR2 is ANQGSEA. The CDR3 totals 17 residues. Unmatched junction bases numbered 8, after V lost 4 bases and J lost 0 bases. CDR3 sequence: CSVASGGLSSGANVLTF. Here the CDR3 DNA reads TGCAGCGTTGCCTCAGGGGGCCTCAGCTCTGGGGCCAACGTCCTGACTTTC. Drawing the rest from reference TRBV29-1 and TRBJ2-6, the complete variable domain is SAVISQKPSRDICQRGTSLTIQCQVDSQVTMMFWYRQQPGQSLTLIATANQGSEATYESGFVIDKFPISRPNLTFSTLTVSNMSPEDSSIYLCSVASGGLSSGANVLTFGAGSRLTVL.

The chain uses TRBV13 and TRBJ1-6; D is undetermined. The germline V gene has CDR1 PRHDT and CDR2 FYEKMQ (reference sequence). This CDR3 contains 13 residues. Between the trimmed V and J ends, which lost 5 bases and 9 bases, there was a span of 11 bases. CDR3 sequence reads: CASSTDTASPLHF. Here the CDR3 DNA reads TGTGCCAGCAGCACAGACACGGCTTCACCCCTCCACTTT. Using reference TRBV13 and TRBJ1-6 for the parts outside the CDR3, the full variable domain is AAGVIQSPRHLIKEKRETATLKCYPIPRHDTVYWYQQGPGQDPQFLISFYEKMQSDKGSIPDRFSAQQFSDYHSELNMSSLELGDSALYFCASSTDTASPLHFGNGTRLTVT.

There are a few counts of this clonotype. The chain has TRBV20-1 and TRBJ2-1; D is perhaps TRBD2 (6 bases). The CDR3 totals 18 residues. Trimming took off 0 bases at V and 3 bases at J, with 21 bases between the two ends. The V gene's germline CDR1 is DFQATT and CDR2 SNEGSKA (reference sequence). For the CDR3, the DNA is TGCAGTGCTAGAGATAGCCCAGATGTGCGGAGGGTCTACAATGAGCAGTTCTTC. Translating it yields CSARDSPDVRRVYNEQFF.

V usage is TRBV3-1 and J usage is TRBJ2-3; weak D call: TRBD2 (7 bases). V gave up 0 bases and J gave up 2 bases, with 15 bases separating them. This CDR3 contains 17 residues. The germline V gene has CDR1 LGHDT and CDR2 YNNKEL (reference sequence). The CDR3 loop is CASSQDLARGPTDTQYF. The CDR3 DNA follows: TGTGCCAGCAGCCAAGATCTGGCGCGGGGGCCCACAGATACGCAGTATTTT.